These T cell receptor beta chains were read from a single sample in a study of blood T cell repertoires in COVID-19. Assay: immunoSEQ multiplex PCR; the TCRdb copy retains only in-frame clones and omits some. This table has fewer than 250,000 clones, approximately 80% appearing once. Input material: peripheral blood. The receptor source for this set is a woman in her sixties or seventies with acute or convalescent COVID-19. Each CDR3 is given with its conserved first and last residue. Fields, in order: V gene, CDR3 protein.

v_gene: TRBV7-9
CDR3aa: CASSLSGGLETQYF

v_gene: TRBV2
CDR3aa: CASTRSQGAGEKLFF

v_gene: TRBV19
CDR3aa: CASSMGTEPWDGYTF

v_gene: TRBV7-9
CDR3aa: CATSGVPAYEQYF

v_gene: TRBV4-1
CDR3aa: CASSQDPRPVNTEAFF

v_gene: TRBV19
CDR3aa: CASSYRLRAWTEAFF

v_gene: TRBV10-1
CDR3aa: CASSERTTGEDTQYF

v_gene: TRBV12-3/TRBV12-4
CDR3aa: CASSSLYEAFF

v_gene: TRBV23-1
CDR3aa: CASSQPFLREETQYF

v_gene: TRBV5-4
CDR3aa: CASTQHRGNQPQHF

v_gene: TRBV28
CDR3aa: CASSLRGMNTEAFF

v_gene: TRBV10-1
CDR3aa: CASSEAGANYNEQFF

v_gene: TRBV19
CDR3aa: CASSQGHFYNEQFF

v_gene: TRBV5-4
CDR3aa: CASAESTNEKLFF

v_gene: TRBV3-1/TRBV3-2
CDR3aa: CASSQVGLEQFF

v_gene: TRBV19
CDR3aa: CASSFQWNTEAFF

v_gene: TRBV7-9
CDR3aa: CASSHGDRGTEAFF

v_gene: TRBV6-6
CDR3aa: CASSRDRGTDYGYTF

v_gene: TRBV12-3/TRBV12-4
CDR3aa: CASSLESGNTIYF

v_gene: TRBV5-6
CDR3aa: CASSFDRDFYEQYF

v_gene: TRBV3-1/TRBV3-2
CDR3aa: CASSTTWGGQPQHF

v_gene: TRBV4-1
CDR3aa: CASSQEIGGGLNEQFF